This T cell receptor (beta chain) derives from a study of blood T cell repertoires in COVID-19. Study information: Italy, Spain and the United States were the sources of the convalescent and acute COVID-19 samples. Sources were T cells, B-cell-depleted T cells, or PBMCs; the material itself was cDNA or gDNA.

The data were produced by immunoSEQ multiplex PCR, yet TCRdb's version contains in-frame clones alone and is incomplete. The table shows roughly 51,000 clones, with roughly nine tenths occurring only once. The V gene lost 11 bases and the J gene lost 3 bases, with 17 bases spanning the gap. The CDR3 has 13 amino acids. V gene TRBV12-3 or TRBV12-4 combines with J gene TRBJ2-7, with a weak D call TRBD1 (6 bases). What was sequenced was peripheral blood. This TCR derives from a man in his 70s with acute or convalescent COVID-19. CDR3 amino acids: CAAWGQGFYEQYF. The DNA for the CDR3 is TGTGCCGCCTGGGGTCAGGGGTTCTACGAGCAGTACTTC.